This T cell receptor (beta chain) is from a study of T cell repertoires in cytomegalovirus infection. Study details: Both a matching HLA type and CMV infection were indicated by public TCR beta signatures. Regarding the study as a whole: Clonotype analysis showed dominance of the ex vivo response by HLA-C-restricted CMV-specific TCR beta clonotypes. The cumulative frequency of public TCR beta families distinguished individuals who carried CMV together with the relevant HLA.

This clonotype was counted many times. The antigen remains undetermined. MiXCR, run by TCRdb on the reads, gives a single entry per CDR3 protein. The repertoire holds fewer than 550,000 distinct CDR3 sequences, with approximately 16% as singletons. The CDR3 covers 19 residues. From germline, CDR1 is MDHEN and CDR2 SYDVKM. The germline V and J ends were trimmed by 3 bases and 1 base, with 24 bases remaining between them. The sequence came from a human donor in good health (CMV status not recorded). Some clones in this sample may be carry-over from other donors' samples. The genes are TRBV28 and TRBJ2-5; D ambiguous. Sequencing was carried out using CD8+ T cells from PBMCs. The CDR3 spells CASSFTTTQVSELQETQYF. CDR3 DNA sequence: TGTGCCAGCAGTTTCACAACAACCCAAGTCAGCGAACTCCAAGAGACCCAGTACTTC.